This is a list of T cell receptor beta chains from one sample in a study of identical twins. Each CDR3 protein is one row after TCRdb ran MiXCR on the 5' RACE reads. Among 350,000 or so distinct CDR3 sequences listed, approximately 8.7% were seen once. The material sequenced was naive T cells sorted from blood. These receptors originate from a woman between 50 and 59 years old in good health. The CDR3 runs from the conserved cysteine through the conserved F or W. The D gene is left open where the match is weak. Size is omitted from some rows. Given values are once, few, many or a class for expanded clones.

clone size	V gene	J gene	D gene	CDR3 DNA	CDR3 protein
few	TRBV20-1	TRBJ2-1	NA	TGCAGTGCCAGAGGGGCGGTAGGGAATGAGCAGTTCTTC	CSARGAVGNEQFF
many	TRBV7-9	TRBJ2-5	TRBD2	TGTGCCAGCAGCCGCGGGACTAGAGAGACCCAGTACTTC	CASSRGTRETQYF
NA	TRBV6-2/TRBV6-3	TRBJ2-5	NA	TGTGCCAGCAGTTACGGAACTACGCTCGGGGAGACCCAGTACTTC	CASSYGTTLGETQYF
NA	TRBV12-3/TRBV12-4	TRBJ2-1	NA	TGTGCCAGCAGTTTACGGGAGTACAATGAGCAGTTCTTC	CASSLREYNEQFF
many	TRBV5-1	TRBJ2-1	NA	TGCGCCAGCAGCTTTAACTTCAACAATGAGCAGTTCTTC	CASSFNFNNEQFF
NA	TRBV12-3/TRBV12-4	TRBJ2-2	TRBD2	TGTGCCAGCACGGGACTAGCGGGCACCGGGGAGCTGTTTTTT	CASTGLAGTGELFF
many	TRBV29-1	TRBJ2-3	NA	TGCAGCGTAACAACAGGGACTAGCACAGATACGCAGTATTTT	CSVTTGTSTDTQYF
many	TRBV5-6	TRBJ2-3	TRBD2	TGTGCCGGAGGCCTTTTAGCGGGAGGACGAGATACGCAGTATTTT	CAGGLLAGGRDTQYF
many	TRBV12-3/TRBV12-4	TRBJ1-3	TRBD1	TGTGCCAGCAGGAGGGGGCCTGGAAACACCATATATTTT	CASRRGPGNTIYF
NA	TRBV5-1	TRBJ2-1	TRBD2	TGCGCCAGCAGCTTGGCTAGCGGGAGTGGTAATGAGCAGTTCTTC	CASSLASGSGNEQFF
many	TRBV5-6	TRBJ2-1	TRBD2	TGTGCCAGCAGCTTTGGCGGGAGACCTACCGACAATGAGCAGTTCTTC	CASSFGGRPTDNEQFF
many	TRBV4-2	TRBJ2-4	NA	TGTGCCAGCAGCCGCCTCCCCCACCGGACAGGGAGGGGCAAAAACATTCAGTACTTC	CASSRLPHRTGRGKNIQYF
NA	TRBV20-1	TRBJ2-5	NA	TGCAGTGCTAACAACCCCTCAGGGCGGGGGACCCAGTACTTC	CSANNPSGRGTQYF
few	TRBV20-1	TRBJ1-1	TRBD1	TGCAGTGCTAGGTGGGACAGTCGCACTGAAGCTTTCTTT	CSARWDSRTEAFF
NA	TRBV20-1	TRBJ2-5	NA	TGCAGTGCTAGAGATGGTTCCGCAATCGAGGAGACCCAGTACTTC	CSARDGSAIEETQYF
NA	TRBV11-2	TRBJ2-4	NA	TGTGCCAGCAGCTTAGTCAGGGGTCAGGACATTCAGTACTTC	CASSLVRGQDIQYF
many	TRBV27	TRBJ2-7	NA	TGTGCCAGCAGTTGGACAGATAGTTACGAGCAGTACTTC	CASSWTDSYEQYF
few	TRBV18	TRBJ2-1	NA	TGTGCCAGCTCACCAGCGGGCCTGGCCGGCAATGAGCAGTTCTTC	CASSPAGLAGNEQFF
few	TRBV12-3/TRBV12-4	TRBJ2-1	TRBD2	TGTGCCAGCACCCAGCGGGAGTATCCTGAGCAGTTCTTC	CASTQREYPEQFF
NA	TRBV5-6	TRBJ2-5	TRBD1	TGTGCCAGCAGCTTGTATGCCGGACAGGGTAGGGAGACCCAGTACTTC	CASSLYAGQGRETQYF
NA	TRBV11-3	TRBJ2-5	NA	TGTGCCAGCAGCCCCCTGGGTCCGCGACGGGAGACCCAGTACTTC	CASSPLGPRRETQYF
NA	TRBV7-3	TRBJ2-1	NA	TGTGCCAGCAGGCAGCTCCATTCGTCAACAGGAGAGCAGTTCTTC	CASRQLHSSTGEQFF
many	TRBV5-1	TRBJ2-5	NA	TGCGCCAGCAGCTCGATCGGGTACCAAGAGACCCAGTACTTC	CASSSIGYQETQYF
NA	TRBV30	TRBJ1-5	NA	TGTGCCTGGAGTGGTAGCAATCAGCCCCAGCATTTT	CAWSGSNQPQHF
many	TRBV5-6	TRBJ1-3	NA	TGTGCCAGCACCGTTAAGGGGCAGGCCCTTGGGTTT	CASTVKGQALGF
few	TRBV7-9	TRBJ2-3	TRBD2	TGTGCCAGCAGCCTTCTAGCGGGAAAAACAGATACGCAGTATTTT	CASSLLAGKTDTQYF
NA	TRBV12-3/TRBV12-4	TRBJ2-3	NA	TGTGCCAGCAGTCCGGGAGCCAACACAGATACGCAGTATTTT	CASSPGANTDTQYF
many	TRBV5-1	TRBJ2-1	TRBD2	TGCGCCAGCAGCTTGGGACTAGCGGGAGGGTCCTCAGATGAGCAGTTCTTC	CASSLGLAGGSSDEQFF
few	TRBV5-1	TRBJ1-2	NA	TGCGCCAGCAGCTTGGATGAGGGAGATGGCTACACCTTC	CASSLDEGDGYTF
NA	TRBV9	TRBJ2-5	NA	TGTGCCAGCAGCGTAACGGAGACCCAGTACTTC	CASSVTETQYF
few	TRBV10-1	TRBJ2-1	TRBD2	TGCGCCAGCAGTGAAACTAGCGGGGATTTCGATGAGCAGTTCTTC	CASSETSGDFDEQFF
NA	TRBV6-2/TRBV6-3	TRBJ2-7	TRBD1	TGTGCCAGCAGACTGGACAGGGCCTACGAGCAGTACTTC	CASRLDRAYEQYF
many	TRBV29-1	TRBJ1-1	NA	TGCAGCGTTGATAGAGGGAGGATGAACACTGAAGCTTTCTTT	CSVDRGRMNTEAFF
many	TRBV7-9	TRBJ2-1	NA	TGTGCCAGCAGCGCACCGGGAACCCACTACAATGAGCAGTTCTTC	CASSAPGTHYNEQFF
many	TRBV30	TRBJ2-2	NA	TGTGCCTGGAGTGCCCTAGCGTCTGGGGAGCTGTTTTTT	CAWSALASGELFF
NA	TRBV5-1	TRBJ2-3	NA	TGCGCCAGCAGGCCAACTCGCACAGATACGCAGTATTTT	CASRPTRTDTQYF
few	TRBV6-5	TRBJ1-5	NA	TGTGCCAGCAGTAAGAATTACTCAACCAATCAGCCCCAGCATTTT	CASSKNYSTNQPQHF
many	TRBV4-1	TRBJ2-5	NA	TGCGCCAGCAGCCAAGACTACGACCAAGGGACTCGGACACTTTGGGGACAAGAGACCCAGTACTTC	CASSQDYDQGTRTLWGQETQYF
NA	TRBV5-1	TRBJ2-1	NA	TGCGCCAGCAGCTTGGCACAGGTTGAGCAGTTCTTC	CASSLAQVEQFF
NA	TRBV3-1	TRBJ2-6	NA	TGTGCCAGCAGCCAAGTTGGTCTCTCTGGGGCCAACGTCCTGACTTTC	CASSQVGLSGANVLTF
few	TRBV2	TRBJ1-1	NA	TGTGCCAGCAGCCACTGGGACATCGAAGCTTTCTTT	CASSHWDIEAFF
many	TRBV5-1	TRBJ1-5	TRBD1	TGCGCCAGCAGCTACCTCAGGGGGCGCGGGGGTAATCAGCCCCAGCATTTT	CASSYLRGRGGNQPQHF
NA	TRBV6-6	TRBJ2-5	NA	TGTGCCAGCAAACCGGGAGTGTTACAAGAGACCCAGTACTTC	CASKPGVLQETQYF
few	TRBV19	TRBJ2-3	TRBD2	TGTGCCAGCACGGGGGGAGCAGCAGATACGCAGTATTTT	CASTGGAADTQYF
NA	TRBV6-2/TRBV6-3	TRBJ2-3	NA	TGTGCCAGCAGTATCAGGGTTTCCACAGATACGCAGTATTTT	CASSIRVSTDTQYF
many	TRBV4-2	TRBJ2-5	TRBD2	TGTGCCAGCAGCGCCCCCGAGCTAGCGGGACAGGAGACCCAGTACTTC	CASSAPELAGQETQYF